This T cell receptor (beta chain) was profiled in a study of T cells in Graves' hyperthyroidism and ophthalmopathy. Regarding the study as a whole: Model output signaled ophthalmopathy a median around 6.9 months ahead of onset.

Authors of the study amplified TCR beta CDR3 regions from RNA transcripts. During a first-round RT-PCR of the TCR CDR3, the HTBI primer set was used. TCRdb re-derived calls from the multiplex PCR reads in MiXCR, one entry per CDR3 protein. The sample lists some 490,000 distinct CDR3 sequences; 22% were seen once. Lactation, pregnancy, other autoimmune disease or uncontrolled infection led to exclusion of patients. The CDR3 is made up of 14 amino acids. Germline V gene sequence: CDR1 MNHEY, CDR2 SMNVEV (reference sequence). Trimming took 0 bases from V and 5 from J, leaving 10 bases between them. This clonotype was recorded at least ten times. The antigen is not known.

This TCR was sampled from a woman aged 70 to 79 with Graves' ophthalmopathy. Sequencing used blood. The rearrangement links TRBV27 to TRBJ1-1; D is unclear. This CDR3 is CASSLSAGVTEAFF. CDR3 bases: TGTGCCAGCAGTTTATCAGCTGGAGTGACTGAAGCTTTCTTT.